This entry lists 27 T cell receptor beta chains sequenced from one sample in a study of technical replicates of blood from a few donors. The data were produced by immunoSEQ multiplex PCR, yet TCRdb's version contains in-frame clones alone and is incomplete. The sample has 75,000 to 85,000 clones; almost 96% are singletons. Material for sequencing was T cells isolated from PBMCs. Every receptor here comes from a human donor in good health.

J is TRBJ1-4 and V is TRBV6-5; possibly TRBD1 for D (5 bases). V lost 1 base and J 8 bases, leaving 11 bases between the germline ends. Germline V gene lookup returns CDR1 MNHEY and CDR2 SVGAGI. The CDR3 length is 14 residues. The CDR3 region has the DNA TGTGCCAGCAGTTACTACAGGACATCGGAAAAACTGTTTTTT. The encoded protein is CASSYYRTSEKLFF.

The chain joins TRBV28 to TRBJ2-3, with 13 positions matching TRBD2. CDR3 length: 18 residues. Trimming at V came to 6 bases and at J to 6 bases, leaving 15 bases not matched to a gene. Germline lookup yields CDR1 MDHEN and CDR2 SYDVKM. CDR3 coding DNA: TGTGCCAGCAGCCTTATTACCTGGACTAGCGGGAGCAGGGATACGCAGTATTTT. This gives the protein CASSLITWTSGSRDTQYF.

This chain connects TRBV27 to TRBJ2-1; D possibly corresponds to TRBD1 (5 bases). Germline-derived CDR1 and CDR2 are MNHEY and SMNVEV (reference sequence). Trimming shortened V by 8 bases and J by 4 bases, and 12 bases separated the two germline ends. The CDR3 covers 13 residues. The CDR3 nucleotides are TGTGCCAGCGCCGACAGAATTTACAATGAGCAGTTCTTC. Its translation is CASADRIYNEQFF.

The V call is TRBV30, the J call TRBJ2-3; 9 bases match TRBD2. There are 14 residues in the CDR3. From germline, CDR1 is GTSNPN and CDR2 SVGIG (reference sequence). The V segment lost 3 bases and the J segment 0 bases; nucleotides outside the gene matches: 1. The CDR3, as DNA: TGTGCCTGGAGGACTAGCGGAAGCACAGATACGCAGTATTTT. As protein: CAWRTSGSTDTQYF.

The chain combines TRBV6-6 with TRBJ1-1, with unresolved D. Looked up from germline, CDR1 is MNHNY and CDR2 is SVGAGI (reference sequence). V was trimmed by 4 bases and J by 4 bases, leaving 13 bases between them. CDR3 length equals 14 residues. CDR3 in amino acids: CASSLRHSGTEAFF. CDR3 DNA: TGTGCCAGCAGTTTAAGACATAGTGGCACTGAAGCTTTCTTT.

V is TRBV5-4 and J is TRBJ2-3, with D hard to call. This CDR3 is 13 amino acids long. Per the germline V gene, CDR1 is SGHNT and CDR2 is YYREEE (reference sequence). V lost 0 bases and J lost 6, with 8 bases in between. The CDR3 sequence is CASSLDIGDTQYF. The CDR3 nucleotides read TGTGCCAGCAGCTTGGATATCGGGGATACGCAGTATTTT. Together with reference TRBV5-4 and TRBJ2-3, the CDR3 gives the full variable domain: ETGVTQSPTHLIKTRGQQVTLRCSSQSGHNTVSWYQQALGQGPQFIFQYYREEENGRGNFPPRFSGLQFPNYSSELNVNALELDDSALYLCASSLDIGDTQYFGPGTRLTVL.

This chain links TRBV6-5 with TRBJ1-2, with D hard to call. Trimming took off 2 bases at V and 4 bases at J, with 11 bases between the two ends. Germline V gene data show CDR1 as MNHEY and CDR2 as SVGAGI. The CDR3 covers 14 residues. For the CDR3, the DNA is TGTGCCAGCAGTTACCGTCTAGGAGTCTATGGCTACACCTTC. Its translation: CASSYRLGVYGYTF.

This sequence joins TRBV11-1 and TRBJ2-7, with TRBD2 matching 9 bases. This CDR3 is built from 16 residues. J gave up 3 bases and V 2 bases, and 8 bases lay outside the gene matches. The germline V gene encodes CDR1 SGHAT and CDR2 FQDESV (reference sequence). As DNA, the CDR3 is TGTGCCAGCAGCTTATACCTAGCGGGACCCAACTACGAGCAGTACTTC. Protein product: CASSLYLAGPNYEQYF.

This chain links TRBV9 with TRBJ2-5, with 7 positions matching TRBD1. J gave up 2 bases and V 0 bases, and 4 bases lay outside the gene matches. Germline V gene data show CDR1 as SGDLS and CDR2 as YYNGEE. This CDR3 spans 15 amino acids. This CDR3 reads CASSVGGDSQETQYF. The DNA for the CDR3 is TGTGCCAGCAGCGTAGGTGGGGACAGTCAAGAGACCCAGTACTTC.

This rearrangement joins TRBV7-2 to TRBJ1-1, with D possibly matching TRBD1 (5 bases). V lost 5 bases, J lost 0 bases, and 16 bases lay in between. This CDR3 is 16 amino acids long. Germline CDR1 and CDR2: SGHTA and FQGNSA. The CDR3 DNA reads TGTGCCAGCAGCCCCACGTTCGGGGGTATGAACACTGAAGCTTTCTTT. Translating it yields CASSPTFGGMNTEAFF.

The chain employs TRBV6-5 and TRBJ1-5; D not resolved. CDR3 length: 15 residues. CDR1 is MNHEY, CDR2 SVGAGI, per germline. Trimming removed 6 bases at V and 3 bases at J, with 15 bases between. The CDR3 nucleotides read TGTGCCAGCAGCCCTCACGGGGAGATCAATCAGCCCCAGCATTTT. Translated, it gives CASSPHGEINQPQHF.

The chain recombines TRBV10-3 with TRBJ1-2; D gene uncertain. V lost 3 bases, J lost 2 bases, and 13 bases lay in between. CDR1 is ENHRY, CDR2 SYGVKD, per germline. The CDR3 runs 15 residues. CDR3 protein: CAISDAIVLNYGYTF. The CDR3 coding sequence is TGTGCCATCAGTGATGCCATAGTCTTGAACTATGGCTACACCTTC.

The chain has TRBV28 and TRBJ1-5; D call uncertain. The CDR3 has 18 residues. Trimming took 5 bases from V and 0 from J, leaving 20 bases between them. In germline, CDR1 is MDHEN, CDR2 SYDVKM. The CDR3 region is CASSPAPTSIYSNQPQHF. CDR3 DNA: TGTGCCAGCAGTCCTGCCCCGACAAGCATTTATAGCAATCAGCCCCAGCATTTT.

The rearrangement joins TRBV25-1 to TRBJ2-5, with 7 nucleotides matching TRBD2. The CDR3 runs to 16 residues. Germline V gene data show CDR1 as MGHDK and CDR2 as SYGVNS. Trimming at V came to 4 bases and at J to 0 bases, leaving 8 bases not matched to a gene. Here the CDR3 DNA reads TGTGCCAGCAGTGGAATGACTAGCAGCGACCAAGAGACCCAGTACTTC. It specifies CASSGMTSSDQETQYF.

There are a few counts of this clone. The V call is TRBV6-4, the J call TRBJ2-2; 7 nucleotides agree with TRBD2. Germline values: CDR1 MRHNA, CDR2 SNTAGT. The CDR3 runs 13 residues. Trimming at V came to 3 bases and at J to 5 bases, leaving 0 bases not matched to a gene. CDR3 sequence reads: CASSERETGELFF. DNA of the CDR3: TGTGCCAGCAGTGAGCGGGAGACCGGGGAGCTGTTTTTT.

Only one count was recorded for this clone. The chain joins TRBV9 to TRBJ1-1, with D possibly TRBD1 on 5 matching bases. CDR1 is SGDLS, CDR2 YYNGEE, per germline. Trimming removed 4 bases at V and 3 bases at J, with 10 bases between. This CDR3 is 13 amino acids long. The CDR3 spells CASSSRGYTEAFF. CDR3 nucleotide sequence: TGTGCCAGCAGCTCAAGGGGTTACACTGAAGCTTTCTTT. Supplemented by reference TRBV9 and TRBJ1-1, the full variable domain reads DSGVTQTPKHLITATGQRVTLRCSPRSGDLSVYWYQQSLDQGLQFLIQYYNGEERAKGNILERFSAQQFPDLHSELNLSSLELGDSALYFCASSSRGYTEAFFGQGTRLTVV.

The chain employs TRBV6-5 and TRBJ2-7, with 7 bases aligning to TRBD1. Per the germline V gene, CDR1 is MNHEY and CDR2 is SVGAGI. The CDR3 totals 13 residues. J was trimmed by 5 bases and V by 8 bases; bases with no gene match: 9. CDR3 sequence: CASPGQPLDEQYF. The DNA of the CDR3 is TGTGCCAGCCCGGGACAGCCTCTGGACGAGCAGTACTTC.

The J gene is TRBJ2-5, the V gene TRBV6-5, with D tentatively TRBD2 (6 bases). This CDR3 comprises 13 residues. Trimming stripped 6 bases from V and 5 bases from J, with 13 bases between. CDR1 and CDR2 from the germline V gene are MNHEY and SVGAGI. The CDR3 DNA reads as TGTGCCAGCAGAGGAGGGGCCCGTGAGACCCAGTACTTC. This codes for CASRGGARETQYF.

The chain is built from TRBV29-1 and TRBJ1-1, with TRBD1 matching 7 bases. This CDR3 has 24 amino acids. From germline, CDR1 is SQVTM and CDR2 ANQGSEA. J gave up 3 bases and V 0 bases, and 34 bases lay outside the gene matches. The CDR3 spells CSVEERLARDSLRVGTNLDTEAFF. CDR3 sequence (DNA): TGCAGCGTTGAAGAACGTTTAGCGCGGGACAGCCTTAGAGTTGGAACGAACTTGGACACTGAAGCTTTCTTT.

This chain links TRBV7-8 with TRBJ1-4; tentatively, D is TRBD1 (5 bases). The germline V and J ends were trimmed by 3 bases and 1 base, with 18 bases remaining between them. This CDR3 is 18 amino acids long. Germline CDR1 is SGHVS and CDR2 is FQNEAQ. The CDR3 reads CASSFVILGEETNEKLFF. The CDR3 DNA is TGTGCCAGCAGCTTTGTCATTTTAGGGGAAGAAACTAATGAAAAACTGTTTTTT.

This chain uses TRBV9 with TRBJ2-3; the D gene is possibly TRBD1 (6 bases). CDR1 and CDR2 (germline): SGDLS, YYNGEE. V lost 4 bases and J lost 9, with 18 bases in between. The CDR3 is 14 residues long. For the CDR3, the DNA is TGTGCCAGCAGCAATACTTTACAGGGCCGAACGCAGTATTTT. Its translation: CASSNTLQGRTQYF.

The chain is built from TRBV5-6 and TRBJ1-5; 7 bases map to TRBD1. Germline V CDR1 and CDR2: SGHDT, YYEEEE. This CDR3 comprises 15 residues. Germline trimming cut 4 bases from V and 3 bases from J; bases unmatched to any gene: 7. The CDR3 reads CASSPGGGTNQPQHF. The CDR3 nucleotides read TGTGCCAGCAGCCCAGGGGGAGGCACCAATCAGCCCCAGCATTTT. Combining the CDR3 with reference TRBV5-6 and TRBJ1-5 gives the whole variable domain DAGVTQSPTHLIKTRGQQVTLRCSPKSGHDTVSWYQQALGQGPQFIFQYYEEEERQRGNFPDRFSGHQFPNYSSELNVNALLLGDSALYLCASSPGGGTNQPQHFGDGTRLSIL.

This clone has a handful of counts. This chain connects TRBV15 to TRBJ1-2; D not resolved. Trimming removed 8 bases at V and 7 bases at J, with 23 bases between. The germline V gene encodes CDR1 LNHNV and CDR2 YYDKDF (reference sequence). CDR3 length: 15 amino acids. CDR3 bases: TGTGCCACCTCCCAGAGTAGGACTCCCGTCGGTGGCTACACCTTC. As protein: CATSQSRTPVGGYTF.

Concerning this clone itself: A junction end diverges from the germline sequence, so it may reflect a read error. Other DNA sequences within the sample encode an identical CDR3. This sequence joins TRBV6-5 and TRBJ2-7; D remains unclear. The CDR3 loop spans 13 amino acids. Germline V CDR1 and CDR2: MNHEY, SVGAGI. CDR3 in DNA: TGTGCCAGCAGCTACTCCCGGGCCTACGAGCAGTACTTC. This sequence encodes CASSYSRAYEQYF.

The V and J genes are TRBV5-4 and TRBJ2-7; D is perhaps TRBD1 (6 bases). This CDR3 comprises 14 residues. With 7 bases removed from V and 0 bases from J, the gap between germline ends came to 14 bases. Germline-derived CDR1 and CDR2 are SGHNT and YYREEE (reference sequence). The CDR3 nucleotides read TGTGCCAGCGGGAGACAGGACCTCTCCTACGAGCAGTACTTC. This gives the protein CASGRQDLSYEQYF. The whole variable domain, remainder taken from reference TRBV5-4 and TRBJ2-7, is ETGVTQSPTHLIKTRGQQVTLRCSSQSGHNTVSWYQQALGQGPQFIFQYYREEENGRGNFPPRFSGLQFPNYSSELNVNALELDDSALYLCASGRQDLSYEQYFGPGTRLTVT.

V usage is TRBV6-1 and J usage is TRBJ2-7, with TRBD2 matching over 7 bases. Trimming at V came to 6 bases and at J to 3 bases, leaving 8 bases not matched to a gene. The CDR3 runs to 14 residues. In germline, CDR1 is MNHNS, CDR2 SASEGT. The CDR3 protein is CASRLGLAVYEQYF. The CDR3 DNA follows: TGTGCCAGCAGGCTAGGGCTAGCGGTCTACGAGCAGTACTTC.

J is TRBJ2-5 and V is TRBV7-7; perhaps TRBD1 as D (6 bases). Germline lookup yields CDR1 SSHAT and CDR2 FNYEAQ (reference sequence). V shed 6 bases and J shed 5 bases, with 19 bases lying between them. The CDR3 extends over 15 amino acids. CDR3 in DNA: TGTGCCAGCAGTATATTCCCAGGGGCTCCCGAGACCCAGTACTTC. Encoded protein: CASSIFPGAPETQYF.